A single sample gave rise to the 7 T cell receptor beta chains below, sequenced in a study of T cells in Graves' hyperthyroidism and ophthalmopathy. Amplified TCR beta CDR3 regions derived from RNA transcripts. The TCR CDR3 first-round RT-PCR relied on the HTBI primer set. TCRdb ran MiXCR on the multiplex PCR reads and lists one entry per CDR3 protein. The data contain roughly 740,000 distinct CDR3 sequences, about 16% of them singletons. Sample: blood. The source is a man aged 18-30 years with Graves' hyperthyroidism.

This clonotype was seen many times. The CDR3 DNA follows: TGTGCCTGGAGTGTATTGGGAAACACAGATACGCAGTATTTT. It specifies CAWSVLGNTDTQYF. The chain uses TRBV30 and TRBJ2-3; D ambiguous. The germline CDR1 and CDR2 sequences are GTSNPN and SVGIG (reference sequence). This CDR3 contains 14 residues. V lost 0 bases to trimming and J lost 2 bases, with 9 bases between them.

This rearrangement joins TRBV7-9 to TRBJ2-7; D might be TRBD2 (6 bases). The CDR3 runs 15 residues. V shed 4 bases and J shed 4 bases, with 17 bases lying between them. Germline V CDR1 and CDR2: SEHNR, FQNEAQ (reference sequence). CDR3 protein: CASSSRGEATYEQYF. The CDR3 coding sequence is TGTGCCAGCAGCTCGCGTGGGGAGGCGACGTACGAGCAGTACTTC.

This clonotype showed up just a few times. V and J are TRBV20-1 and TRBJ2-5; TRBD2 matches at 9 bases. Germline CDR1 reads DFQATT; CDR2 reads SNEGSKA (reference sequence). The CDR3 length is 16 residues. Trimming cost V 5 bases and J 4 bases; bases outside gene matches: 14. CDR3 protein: CSAATPAGGPRETQYF. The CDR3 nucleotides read TGCAGTGCTGCTACCCCGGCGGGAGGGCCGAGAGAGACCCAGTACTTC.

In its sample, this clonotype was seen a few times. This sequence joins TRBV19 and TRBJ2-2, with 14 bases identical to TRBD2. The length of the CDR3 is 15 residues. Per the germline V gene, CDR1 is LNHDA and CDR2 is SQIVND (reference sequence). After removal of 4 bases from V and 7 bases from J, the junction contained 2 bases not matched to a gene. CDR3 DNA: TGTGCCAGTAGTAGGGGACTAGCGGGAGTCGGGGAGCTGTTTTTT. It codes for CASSRGLAGVGELFF.

CDR3 residues: CSVEGVTGYDTEAFF. CDR3 nucleotides: TGCAGCGTTGAAGGCGTGACAGGGTATGACACTGAAGCTTTCTTT. V is TRBV29-1 and J is TRBJ1-1, with TRBD1 identical over 7 bases. Germline trimming cut 1 base from V and 3 bases from J; bases unmatched to any gene: 8. Germline loops: CDR1 SQVTM, CDR2 ANQGSEA. The CDR3 runs 15 residues.

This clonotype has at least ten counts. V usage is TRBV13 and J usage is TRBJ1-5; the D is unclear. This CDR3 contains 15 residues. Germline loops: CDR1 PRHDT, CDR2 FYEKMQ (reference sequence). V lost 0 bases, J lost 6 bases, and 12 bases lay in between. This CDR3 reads CASSLGGSGGQPQHF. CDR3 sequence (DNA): TGTGCCAGCAGCTTAGGCGGGTCGGGTGGTCAGCCCCAGCATTTT.

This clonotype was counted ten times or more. The CDR3 bases are TGCAGTGCTAGAGATATACAGAGCTCCTACGAGCAGTACTTC. Translated: CSARDIQSSYEQYF. This chain links TRBV20-1 with TRBJ2-7; D not certain. The CDR3 sequence is 14 residues long. The V end lost 0 bases, the J end lost 0 bases, and 9 bases lay between the germline ends. The germline V gene has CDR1 DFQATT and CDR2 SNEGSKA (reference sequence).